This T cell receptor (beta chain) was captured in a study of T-cell memory formation after mild COVID-19. The CDR3 contains 16 residues. This clonotype has more than one count but fewer than ten. Its antigen is unidentified. Study-level findings and limits: Most CD4+ clones that shrank were in CM and EM, while CD8+ ones turned up in EMRA.

From the 5' RACE reads, TCRdb called clonotypes with MiXCR, one entry per CDR3 protein. This table holds approximately 100,000 distinct CDR3 sequences, around 10% found once. This clonotype was sampled from a man younger than 35 who had mild COVID-19 (a few samples of this study predate the infection). Cell type and time point are not known. Sample: PBMCs or a T cell subset sorted from them (not recorded which). This chain connects TRBV21-1 to TRBJ2-2; TRBD1 is the table's D call, not checked against the DNA. TRBV21-1 is classified as a pseudogene. The CDR3 region is CASSLPRTANTGELFF. The CDR3 DNA is TGTGCCAGCAGCCTACCCAGGACAGCGAACACCGGGGAGCTGTTTTTT.